The 30 T cell receptor beta chains presented below share a single source sample, sequenced in a study of shared T cell receptors in the human thymus. The protocol was immunoSEQ multiplex PCR, while the TCRdb copy is restricted to in-frame clones and leaves out a portion. Among some 700,000 clones listed, roughly 90% were seen once. The same data also went into a second study, on human thymus T cells.

What was sequenced was thymocytes. These receptors originate from a boy in the first two years of life with a congenital heart defect.

The chain employs TRBV5-8 and TRBJ1-1; a possible D gene is TRBD1 (6 bases). V lost 8 bases to trimming and J lost 4 bases, with 24 bases between them. Germline lookup yields CDR1 SGHTS and CDR2 YDEGEE. CDR3 length: 16 amino acids. In DNA form, the CDR3 reads TGTGCCAGAACCCGAAGACAGGCCGTGCTTAGCACTGAAGCTTTCTTT. Translation: CARTRRQAVLSTEAFF. Based on the CDR3 plus reference TRBV5-8 and TRBJ1-1, the full variable domain is EAGVTQSPTHLIKTRGQQATLRCSPISGHTSVYWYQQALGLGLQFLLWYDEGEERNRGNFPPRFSGRQFPNYSSELNVNALELEDSALYLCARTRRQAVLSTEAFFGQGTRLTVV.

The J gene is TRBJ2-5, the V gene TRBV14; 8 nucleotides align to TRBD1. Germline V lookup: CDR1 SGHDN, CDR2 FVKESK. The V and J ends lost 0 bases and 4 bases, in that order; junction bases with no gene match: 22. This CDR3 is 21 amino acids long. The CDR3 sequence: CASSQEADRVSTRGVGETQYF. In DNA, the CDR3 is TGTGCCAGCAGCCAAGAAGCGGACAGGGTCTCGACTAGGGGAGTGGGAGAGACCCAGTACTTC.

The chain couples TRBV27 to TRBJ2-7; tentatively, D is TRBD1 (5 bases). V was cut by 0 bases and J by 7 bases, with 10 bases left in between. Germline loops: CDR1 MNHEY, CDR2 SMNVEV (reference sequence). The CDR3 is 13 amino acids. The CDR3 nucleotides read TGTGCCAGCAGTTTATCGCGACCAGGGGAGCAGTACTTC. This sequence encodes CASSLSRPGEQYF.

V is TRBV7-2 and J is TRBJ1-2; 9 nucleotides align to TRBD1. Unmatched junction bases numbered 9, after V lost 3 bases and J lost 4 bases. Germline values: CDR1 SGHTA, CDR2 FQGNSA. This CDR3 contains 16 residues. The CDR3 reads CASSLEGQGPPYGYTF. The CDR3 DNA sequence: TGTGCCAGCAGCTTGGAGGGACAGGGCCCCCCCTATGGCTACACCTTC.

V usage is TRBV14 and J usage is TRBJ2-3, with 12 bases that match TRBD2. Germline CDR1 SGHDN, CDR2 FVKESK. Trimming at V came to 1 base and at J to 1 base, leaving 0 bases not matched to a gene. The CDR3 has 16 residues. The CDR3 protein is CASSQASGRGTDTQYF. In DNA form, the CDR3 reads TGTGCCAGCAGCCAAGCTAGCGGGAGGGGCACAGATACGCAGTATTTT.

The chain has TRBV27 and TRBJ2-7, with 7 bases lining up with TRBD1. Per the germline V gene, CDR1 is MNHEY and CDR2 is SMNVEV (reference sequence). V lost 7 bases and J lost 5; bases outside the gene matches: 2. The CDR3 totals 11 residues. The CDR3: CASIQGDEQYF. The CDR3 DNA is TGTGCCAGCATTCAGGGGGACGAGCAGTACTTC.

The chain carries TRBV10-3 and TRBJ2-2; 9 nucleotides align to TRBD1. The CDR3 has 14 residues. J was trimmed by 5 bases and V by 6 bases; bases with no gene match: 4. The germline CDR1 and CDR2 sequences are ENHRY and SYGVKD. The CDR3 DNA sequence: TGTGCCATCAGGGGACAGGGTGGGACCGGGGAGCTGTTTTTT. This gives the protein CAIRGQGGTGELFF.

V usage is TRBV18 and J usage is TRBJ2-7; D may be TRBD2 (5 bases). Germline V gives CDR1 KGHSH, CDR2 LQKENI. The CDR3 runs to 14 residues. Trimming left V 2 bases short and J 3 bases short, with 11 bases between. The CDR3 protein is CASSPGGRNYEQYF. The CDR3 region has the DNA TGTGCCAGCTCACCAGGAGGCAGGAACTACGAGCAGTACTTC.

The V call is TRBV28, the J call TRBJ2-2; 11 bases map to TRBD1. Trimming at V came to 6 bases and at J to 3 bases, leaving 12 bases not matched to a gene. The CDR3 is made up of 18 amino acids. Germline assignment: CDR1 MDHEN and CDR2 SYDVKM. CDR3 loop: CASREPVGQGAYTGELFF. CDR3 in DNA: TGTGCCAGCAGGGAACCCGTCGGACAGGGGGCGTACACCGGGGAGCTGTTTTTT.

This clone has just one count. This sequence joins TRBV7-3 and TRBJ2-3, with 9 bases aligning to TRBD2. Germline loops: CDR1 SGHTA, CDR2 FQGTGA. V lost 3 bases and J lost 0; bases outside the gene matches: 13. This CDR3 is 19 amino acids long. In DNA form, the CDR3 reads TGTGCCAGCAGCTTGCGTCCGGGACTAGCTGTCCCTAGCACAGATACGCAGTATTTT. It is translated as CASSLRPGLAVPSTDTQYF. The full variable domain, its missing parts supplied by reference TRBV7-3 and TRBJ2-3, is GAGVSQTPSNKVTEKGKYVELRCDPISGHTALYWYRQSLGQGPEFLIYFQGTGAADDSGLPNDRFFAVRPEGSVSTLKIQRTERGDSAVYLCASSLRPGLAVPSTDTQYFGPGTRLTVL.

This chain links TRBV19 with TRBJ1-4; maybe TRBD1 (5 bases). V was pared by 7 bases and J by 3 bases, with 9 bases between. Germline lookup yields CDR1 LNHDA and CDR2 SQIVND (reference sequence). CDR3 length: 13 amino acids. The CDR3 is CASTGPANEKLFF. The CDR3 region has the DNA TGTGCCAGTACAGGGCCGGCTAATGAAAAACTGTTTTTT.

The J gene is TRBJ2-3, the V gene TRBV29-1, with D tentatively TRBD2 (5 bases). V was cut by 0 bases and J by 4 bases, with 17 bases left in between. The germline V gene encodes CDR1 SQVTM and CDR2 ANQGSEA. There are 16 residues in the CDR3. This chain's CDR3 is CSVEELSNLAADTQYF. Here the CDR3 DNA reads TGCAGCGTTGAAGAGTTATCGAATCTAGCAGCAGATACGCAGTATTTT.

The chain has TRBV27 and TRBJ2-1, with TRBD2 matching over 9 bases. In germline, CDR1 is MNHEY, CDR2 SMNVEV (reference sequence). Trimming at V came to 8 bases and at J to 8 bases, leaving 13 bases not matched to a gene. The CDR3 runs to 15 residues. The CDR3 spells CASARGSGSIDEQFF. In nucleotides, the CDR3 is TGTGCCAGCGCCCGGGGTAGCGGGAGTATCGATGAGCAGTTCTTC.

The genes are TRBV4-2 and TRBJ2-7, with 7 bases fitting TRBD2. Germline CDR1 LGHNA, CDR2 YNFKEQ. The CDR3 spans 20 residues. Unmatched junction bases numbered 30, after V lost 4 bases and J lost 9 bases. The CDR3 loop is CASSPYPLLRRELFFPWQYF. DNA for the CDR3: TGTGCCAGCAGCCCCTACCCCCTCCTGCGGCGGGAGCTATTTTTCCCTTGGCAGTACTTC.

This clone was observed a handful of times. V usage is TRBV4-1 and J usage is TRBJ2-7, with TRBD1 matching over 7 bases. With V trimmed by 0 bases and J by 2 bases, 7 bases remained unmatched. Germline CDR1 and CDR2: MGHRA and YSYEKL. The length of the CDR3 is 16 residues. CDR3 sequence: CASSQEAGQATYEQYF. DNA of the CDR3: TGCGCCAGCAGCCAAGAAGCTGGACAGGCTACCTACGAGCAGTACTTC.

The chain carries TRBV7-9 and TRBJ2-1; 7 bases agree with TRBD1. Germline V gene lookup returns CDR1 SEHNR and CDR2 FQNEAQ (reference sequence). The CDR3 totals 13 residues. Trimming at V came to 5 bases and at J to 6 bases, leaving 4 bases not matched to a gene. The CDR3 is CASSPGQANEQFF. The CDR3 nucleotides read TGTGCCAGCAGCCCCGGACAGGCCAATGAGCAGTTCTTC.

This clone was counted a single time. The chain couples TRBV5-6 to TRBJ2-1; TRBD2 matches at 7 bases. The CDR3 runs to 16 residues. Per germline, CDR1 SGHDT and CDR2 YYEEEE. Trimming removed 0 bases from V and 7 bases from J; junction bases left unmatched: 10. CDR3 amino acids: CASSLGREWGMNEQFF. As DNA, the CDR3 is TGTGCCAGCAGCTTGGGGCGGGAGTGGGGTATGAATGAGCAGTTCTTC.

The rearrangement uses TRBV7-3 and TRBJ2-1; 9 nucleotides agree with TRBD2. V dropped 1 base and J dropped 4; count of bases not matched to a gene: 8. Germline V CDR1 and CDR2: SGHTA, FQGTGA. The length of the CDR3 is 17 residues. The CDR3 region is CASSLIQREESYNEQFF. The CDR3 DNA reads as TGTGCCAGCAGCTTAATCCAGCGGGAGGAATCGTACAATGAGCAGTTCTTC.

This chain connects TRBV19 to TRBJ1-5; 7 nucleotides line up with TRBD1. CDR1 LNHDA and CDR2 SQIVND come from the germline V gene (reference sequence). With 6 bases clipped from V and 4 bases from J, the junction kept 9 bases outside the gene matches. The CDR3 loop spans 15 amino acids. The CDR3: CASSGRGTANQPQHF. CDR3 bases: TGTGCCAGTAGCGGCCGAGGGACAGCTAATCAGCCCCAGCATTTT.

In nucleotides, the CDR3 is TGTGCCTGGAGAGCCAAGGCGCAGGGGCGCCAAGAGACCCAGTACTTC. Amino acid sequence: CAWRAKAQGRQETQYF. The V call is TRBV30, the J call TRBJ2-5, with a tentative D call TRBD1 (6 bases). This CDR3 has 16 residues. Germline V CDR1 and CDR2: GTSNPN, SVGIG (reference sequence). Between the trimmed V and J ends, which lost 3 bases and 1 base, there was a span of 18 bases.

The genes are TRBV10-1 and TRBJ2-3; possibly TRBD2 for D (6 bases). There are 13 residues in the CDR3. V lost 8 bases, J lost 2 bases, and 11 bases lay in between. Germline CDR1 reads WNHNN; CDR2 reads SYGVQD (reference sequence). The CDR3 region has the DNA TGCGCCAGCGCGCGGGATTACACAGATACGCAGTATTTT. This gives the protein CASARDYTDTQYF.

The chain is built from TRBV7-9 and TRBJ2-5; D may be TRBD2 (5 bases). This CDR3 is 19 amino acids long. V was shortened by 1 base and J by 3 bases, with 24 bases between the two germline ends. CDR1 is SEHNR, CDR2 FQNEAQ, per germline (reference sequence). The CDR3 DNA reads TGTGCCAGCAGCTTAGTTGGTTTGGCGCAGCTCCCACTAGAAGAGACCCAGTACTTC. Its protein product is CASSLVGLAQLPLEETQYF.

The CDR3 DNA sequence: TGCGCCAGCAGGGGGACGAGGGACAGGGGTTTCTCCACAGATACGCAGTATTTT. Protein product: CASRGTRDRGFSTDTQYF. The V call is TRBV10-2, the J call TRBJ2-3, with TRBD1 identical over 10 bases. CDR1 is WSHSY and CDR2 is SAAADI in the germline V gene. V was clipped by 6 bases and J by 2 bases; unmatched bases: 14. The CDR3 runs 18 residues.

The chain recombines TRBV19 with TRBJ2-1; 12 bases align to TRBD2. The germline V gene has CDR1 LNHDA and CDR2 SQIVND (reference sequence). The CDR3 contains 16 residues. With 7 bases clipped from V and 2 bases from J, the junction kept 6 bases outside the gene matches. CDR3 nucleotides: TGTGCCAGTATCCCGACTAGCGGGAGCCCCTACAATGAGCAGTTCTTC. Protein sequence: CASIPTSGSPYNEQFF.

The chain employs TRBV7-2 and TRBJ2-7; perhaps TRBD2 as D (7 bases). Germline CDR1 and CDR2: SGHTA and FQGNSA. CDR3 length: 14 amino acids. V was clipped by 4 bases and J by 5 bases, with 15 bases between them. CDR3 coding DNA: TGTGCCAGCAGCTGGATACTAGGGGGGGACGAGCAGTACTTC. It encodes CASSWILGGDEQYF.

In its sample, this clone was seen a few times. This chain joins TRBV28 and TRBJ1-5; 7 bases are shared with TRBD1. The V gene end was trimmed by 5 bases and the J gene end by 0 bases; junction bases not matched to a gene: 10. CDR3 length equals 17 residues. The germline V gene encodes CDR1 MDHEN and CDR2 SYDVKM. The CDR3 region has the DNA TGTGCCAGCAGTCCCAGAGACAGGGAGCATAGCAATCAGCCCCAGCATTTT. Protein product: CASSPRDREHSNQPQHF.

This chain connects TRBV30 to TRBJ2-2; a possible D gene is TRBD2 (6 bases). Germline CDR1 reads GTSNPN; CDR2 reads SVGIG (reference sequence). The V end was cut by 6 bases, the J end by 5 bases, with 19 bases between. The length of the CDR3 is 15 residues. The CDR3 here is CACPWAGRGTGELFF. The CDR3 bases are TGTGCCTGCCCCTGGGCGGGGCGTGGGACCGGGGAGCTGTTTTTT.

The rearrangement joins TRBV2 to TRBJ1-3; D is undetermined. The ends were cut back, 8 bases at V and 0 bases at J, with 8 bases in the middle. Per the germline V gene, CDR1 is SNHLY and CDR2 is FYNNEI. CDR3 length: 13 residues. CDR3 DNA sequence: TGTGCCAGCTTATCGTTCTCTGGAAACACCATATATTTT. It yields the protein CASLSFSGNTIYF.

This sequence joins TRBV5-1 and TRBJ2-1; 8 bases align to TRBD2. Germline V gene data show CDR1 as SGHRS and CDR2 as YFSETQ. The CDR3 contains 17 residues. Trimming cost V 0 bases and J 9 bases; bases outside gene matches: 14. The CDR3 nucleotides are TGCGCCAGCAGCTTGGGGGCTCGGCGGAGGCGGGGGGCTGAGCAGTTCTTC. This encodes CASSLGARRRRGAEQFF.

V and J are TRBV19 and TRBJ2-4, with no clear D. The V and J ends lost 5 bases and 4 bases respectively, with 18 bases between them. From germline, CDR1 is LNHDA and CDR2 SQIVND (reference sequence). CDR3 length equals 16 residues. This CDR3 is CASSLPLVGRKNIQYF. The CDR3 nucleotides read TGTGCCAGTAGTCTCCCTCTAGTAGGCAGAAAAAACATTCAGTACTTC.